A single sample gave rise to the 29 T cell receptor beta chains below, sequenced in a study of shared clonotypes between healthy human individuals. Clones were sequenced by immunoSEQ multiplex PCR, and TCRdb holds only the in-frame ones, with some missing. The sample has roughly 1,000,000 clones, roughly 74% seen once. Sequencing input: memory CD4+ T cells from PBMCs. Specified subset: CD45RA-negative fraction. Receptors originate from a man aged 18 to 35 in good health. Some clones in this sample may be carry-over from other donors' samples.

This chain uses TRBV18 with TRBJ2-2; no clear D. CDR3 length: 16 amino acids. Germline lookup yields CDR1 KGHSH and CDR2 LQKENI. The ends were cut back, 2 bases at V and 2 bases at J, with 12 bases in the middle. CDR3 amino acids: CASSPYPPANTGELFF. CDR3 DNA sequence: TGTGCCAGCTCACCATACCCGCCAGCTAACACCGGGGAGCTGTTTTTT.

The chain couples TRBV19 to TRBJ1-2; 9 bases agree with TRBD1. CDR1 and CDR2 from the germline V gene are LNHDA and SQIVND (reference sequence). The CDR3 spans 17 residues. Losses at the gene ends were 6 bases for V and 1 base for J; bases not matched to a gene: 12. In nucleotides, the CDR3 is TGTGCCAGTAGAGTCCGGGACAGGGACCTGGGTAACTATGGCTACACCTTC. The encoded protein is CASRVRDRDLGNYGYTF. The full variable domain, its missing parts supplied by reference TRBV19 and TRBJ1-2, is DGGITQSPKYLFRKEGQNVTLSCEQNLNHDAMYWYRQDPGQGLRLIYYSQIVNDFQKGDIAEGYSVSREKKESFPLTVTSAQKNPTAFYLCASRVRDRDLGNYGYTFGSGTRLTVV.

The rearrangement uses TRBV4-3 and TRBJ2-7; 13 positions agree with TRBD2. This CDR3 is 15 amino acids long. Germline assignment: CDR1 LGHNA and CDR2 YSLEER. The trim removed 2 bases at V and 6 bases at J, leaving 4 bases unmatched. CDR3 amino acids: CASSQRTSGSTEQYF. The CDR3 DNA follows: TGCGCCAGCAGCCAACGGACTAGCGGGAGTACCGAGCAGTACTTC.

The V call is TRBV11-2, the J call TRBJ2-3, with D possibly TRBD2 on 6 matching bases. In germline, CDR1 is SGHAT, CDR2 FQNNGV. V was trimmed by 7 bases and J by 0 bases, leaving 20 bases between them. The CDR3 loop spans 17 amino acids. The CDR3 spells CASTLRASVTSTDTQYF. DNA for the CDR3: TGTGCCAGCACCCTCCGGGCTAGCGTAACGAGCACAGATACGCAGTATTTT.

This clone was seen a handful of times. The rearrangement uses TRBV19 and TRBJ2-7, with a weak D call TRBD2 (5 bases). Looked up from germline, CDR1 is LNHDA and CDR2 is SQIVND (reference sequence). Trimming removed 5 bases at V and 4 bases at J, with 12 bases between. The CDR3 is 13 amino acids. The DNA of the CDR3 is TGTGCCAGTAGTTCGGGGAGACTTTACGAGCAGTACTTC. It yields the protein CASSSGRLYEQYF.

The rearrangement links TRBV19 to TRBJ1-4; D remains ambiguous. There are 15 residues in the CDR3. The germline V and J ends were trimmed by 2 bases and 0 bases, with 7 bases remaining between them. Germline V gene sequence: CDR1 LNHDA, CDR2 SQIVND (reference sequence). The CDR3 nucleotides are TGTGCCAGTAGTATAAGGAGGGCAACTAATGAAAAACTGTTTTTT. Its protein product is CASSIRRATNEKLFF.

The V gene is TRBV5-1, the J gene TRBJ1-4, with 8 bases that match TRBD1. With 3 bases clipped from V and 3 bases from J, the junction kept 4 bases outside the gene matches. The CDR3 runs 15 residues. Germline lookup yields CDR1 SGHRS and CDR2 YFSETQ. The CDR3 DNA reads TGCGCCAGCAGCTATGGACAGGGTGCTAATGAAAAACTGTTTTTT. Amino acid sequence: CASSYGQGANEKLFF.

The CDR3 DNA is TGCGCCAGCAGCCAAGTCGTTGGGGCCAACGTCCTGACTTTC. Translating it yields CASSQVVGANVLTF. The gene calls are TRBV4-3 and TRBJ2-6; no clear D. Germline V gene data show CDR1 as LGHNA and CDR2 as YSLEER. The V gene lost 1 base and the J gene lost 3 bases, with 4 bases spanning the gap. The CDR3 consists of 14 residues.

CDR3 in DNA: TGTGCCAGCACCCCGTCGCCAGACGCTTTTTGGGAGACCCAGTACTTC. This sequence encodes CASTPSPDAFWETQYF. This rearrangement joins TRBV9 to TRBJ2-5; no definite D call. Trimming left V 6 bases short and J 5 bases short, with 23 bases between. From germline, CDR1 is SGDLS and CDR2 YYNGEE. The CDR3 contains 16 residues.

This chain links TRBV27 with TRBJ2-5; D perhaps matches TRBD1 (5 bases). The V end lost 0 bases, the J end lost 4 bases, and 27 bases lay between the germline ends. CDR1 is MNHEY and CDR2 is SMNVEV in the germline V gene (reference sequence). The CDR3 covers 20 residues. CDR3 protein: CASSLSPLGPLDTPRETQYF. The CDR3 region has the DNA TGTGCCAGCAGTTTATCCCCGTTGGGCCCCCTGGACACCCCCCGAGAGACCCAGTACTTC.

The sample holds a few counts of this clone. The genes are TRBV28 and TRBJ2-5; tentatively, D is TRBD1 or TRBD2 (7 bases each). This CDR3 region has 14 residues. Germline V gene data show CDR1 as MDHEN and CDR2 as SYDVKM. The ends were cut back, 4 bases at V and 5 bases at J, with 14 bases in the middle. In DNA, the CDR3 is TGTGCCAGCAGTTGGCAGGGGGGGATCGAGACCCAGTACTTC. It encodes CASSWQGGIETQYF.

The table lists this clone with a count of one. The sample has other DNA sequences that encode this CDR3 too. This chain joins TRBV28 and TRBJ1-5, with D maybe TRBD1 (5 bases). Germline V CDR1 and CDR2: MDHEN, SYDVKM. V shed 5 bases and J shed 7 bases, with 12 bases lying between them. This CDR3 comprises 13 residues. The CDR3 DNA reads TGTGCCAGCAGTCGGGGGGGGGTCCAGCCCCAGCATTTT. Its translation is CASSRGGVQPQHF.

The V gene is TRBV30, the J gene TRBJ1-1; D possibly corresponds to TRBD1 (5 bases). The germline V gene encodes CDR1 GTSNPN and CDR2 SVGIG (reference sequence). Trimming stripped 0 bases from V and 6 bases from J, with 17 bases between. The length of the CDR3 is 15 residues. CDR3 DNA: TGTGCCTGGAGTGTACGGTCAGGGAGGGGATCTGAAGCTTTCTTT. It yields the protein CAWSVRSGRGSEAFF.

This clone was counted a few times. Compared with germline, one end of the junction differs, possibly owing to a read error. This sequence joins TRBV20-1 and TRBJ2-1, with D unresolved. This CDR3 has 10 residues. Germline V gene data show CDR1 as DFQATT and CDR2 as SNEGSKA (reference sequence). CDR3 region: CSALRVERVF. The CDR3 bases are TGCAGTGCTCTTCGAGTGGAAAGGGTCTTC.

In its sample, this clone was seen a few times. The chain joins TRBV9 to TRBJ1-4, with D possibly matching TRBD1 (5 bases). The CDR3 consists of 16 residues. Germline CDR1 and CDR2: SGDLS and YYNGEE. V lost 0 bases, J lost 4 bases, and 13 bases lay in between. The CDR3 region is CASSVGLGLINEKLFF. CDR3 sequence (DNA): TGTGCCAGCAGCGTAGGGTTGGGGCTCATTAATGAAAAACTGTTTTTT.

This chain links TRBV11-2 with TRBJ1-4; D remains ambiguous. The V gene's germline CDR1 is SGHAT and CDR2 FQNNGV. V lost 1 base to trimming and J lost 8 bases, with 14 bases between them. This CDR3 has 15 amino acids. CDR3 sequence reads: CASSLVARSLEKLFF. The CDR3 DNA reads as TGTGCCAGCAGCTTAGTAGCCAGGTCGCTGGAAAAACTGTTTTTT.

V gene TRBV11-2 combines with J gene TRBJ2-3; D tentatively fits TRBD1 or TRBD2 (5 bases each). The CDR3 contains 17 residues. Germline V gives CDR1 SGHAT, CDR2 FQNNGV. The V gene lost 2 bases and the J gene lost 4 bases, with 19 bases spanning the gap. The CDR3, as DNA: TGTGCCAGCAGCTTATACACGGGGACCACAAACGCAGATACGCAGTATTTT. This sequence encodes CASSLYTGTTNADTQYF.

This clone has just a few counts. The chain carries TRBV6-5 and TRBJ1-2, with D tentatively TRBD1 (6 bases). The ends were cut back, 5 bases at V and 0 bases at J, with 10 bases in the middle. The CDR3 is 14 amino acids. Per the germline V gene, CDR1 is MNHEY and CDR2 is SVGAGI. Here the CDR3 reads CASSDRQSNYGYTF. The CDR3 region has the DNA TGTGCCAGCAGTGACAGGCAATCTAACTATGGCTACACCTTC.

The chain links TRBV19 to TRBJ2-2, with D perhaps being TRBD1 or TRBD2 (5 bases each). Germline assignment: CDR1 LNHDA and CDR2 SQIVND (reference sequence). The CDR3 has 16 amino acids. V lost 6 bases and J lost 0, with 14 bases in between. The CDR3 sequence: CASRVGVRTNTGELFF. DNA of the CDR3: TGTGCCAGTAGGGTGGGGGTTCGGACGAACACCGGGGAGCTGTTTTTT. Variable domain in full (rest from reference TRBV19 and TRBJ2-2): DGGITQSPKYLFRKEGQNVTLSCEQNLNHDAMYWYRQDPGQGLRLIYYSQIVNDFQKGDIAEGYSVSREKKESFPLTVTSAQKNPTAFYLCASRVGVRTNTGELFFGEGSRLTVL.

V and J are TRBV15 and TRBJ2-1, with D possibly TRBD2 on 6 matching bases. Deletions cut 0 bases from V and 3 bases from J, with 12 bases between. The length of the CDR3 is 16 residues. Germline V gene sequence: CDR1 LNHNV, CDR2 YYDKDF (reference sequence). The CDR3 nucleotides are TGTGCCACCAGCAGAGATTATGTGGGACTCTACAATGAGCAGTTCTTC. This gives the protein CATSRDYVGLYNEQFF.

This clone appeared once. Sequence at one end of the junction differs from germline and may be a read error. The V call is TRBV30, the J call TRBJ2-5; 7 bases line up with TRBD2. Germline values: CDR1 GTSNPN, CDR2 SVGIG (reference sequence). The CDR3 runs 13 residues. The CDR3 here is CTWSSGGIETQYF. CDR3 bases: TGTACCTGGAGTTCGGGGGGAATTGAGACCCAGTACTTC. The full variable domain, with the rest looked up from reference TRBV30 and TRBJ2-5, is SQTIHQWPATLVQPVGSPLSLECTVEGTSNPNLYWYRQAAGRGLQLLFYSVGIGQISSEVPQNLSASRPQDRQFILSSKKLLLSDSGFYLCTWSSGGIETQYFGPGTRLLVL.

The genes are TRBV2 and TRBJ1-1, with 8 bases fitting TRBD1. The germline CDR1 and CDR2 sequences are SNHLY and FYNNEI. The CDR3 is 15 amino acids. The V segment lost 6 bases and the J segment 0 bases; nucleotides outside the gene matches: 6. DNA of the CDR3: TGTGCCAGCAGACAGGGGGACACAATGAACACTGAAGCTTTCTTT. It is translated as CASRQGDTMNTEAFF.

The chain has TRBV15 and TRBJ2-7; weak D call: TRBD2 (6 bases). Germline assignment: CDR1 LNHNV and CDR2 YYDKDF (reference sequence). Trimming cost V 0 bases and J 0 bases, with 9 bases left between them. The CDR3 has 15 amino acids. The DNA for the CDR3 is TGTGCCACCAGCAGAGATCGGGGGAGCTCCTACGAGCAGTACTTC. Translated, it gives CATSRDRGSSYEQYF. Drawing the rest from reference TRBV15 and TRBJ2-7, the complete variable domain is DAMVIQNPRYQVTQFGKPVTLSCSQTLNHNVMYWYQQKSSQAPKLLFHYYDKDFNNEADTPDNFQSRRPNTSFCFLDIRSPGLGDTAMYLCATSRDRGSSYEQYFGPGTRLTVT.

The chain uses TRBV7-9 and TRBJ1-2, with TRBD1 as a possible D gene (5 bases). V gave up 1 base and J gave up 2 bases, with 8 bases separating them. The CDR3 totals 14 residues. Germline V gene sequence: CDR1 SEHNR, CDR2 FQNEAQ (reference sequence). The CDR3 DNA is TGTGCCAGCAGCTTAGACGGGGACAACTATGGCTACACCTTC. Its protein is CASSLDGDNYGYTF.

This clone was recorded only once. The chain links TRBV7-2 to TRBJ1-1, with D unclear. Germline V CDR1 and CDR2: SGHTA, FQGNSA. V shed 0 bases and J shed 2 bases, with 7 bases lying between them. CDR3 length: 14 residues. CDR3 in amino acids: CASSLALGNTEAFF. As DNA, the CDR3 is TGTGCCAGCAGCTTAGCGCTTGGTAACACTGAAGCTTTCTTT.

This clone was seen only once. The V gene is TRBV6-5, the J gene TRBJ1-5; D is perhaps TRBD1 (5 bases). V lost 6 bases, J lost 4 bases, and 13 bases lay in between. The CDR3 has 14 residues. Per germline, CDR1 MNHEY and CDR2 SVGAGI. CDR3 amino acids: CASSEGYWNQPQHF. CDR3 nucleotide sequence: TGTGCCAGCAGCGAGGGGTATTGGAATCAGCCCCAGCATTTT.

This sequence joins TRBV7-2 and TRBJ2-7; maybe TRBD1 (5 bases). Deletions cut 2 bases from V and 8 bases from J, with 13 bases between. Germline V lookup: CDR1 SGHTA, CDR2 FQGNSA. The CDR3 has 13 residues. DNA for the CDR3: TGTGCCAGCAGCTTACAAGGGGCAGGAAAGCAGTACTTC. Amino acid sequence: CASSLQGAGKQYF. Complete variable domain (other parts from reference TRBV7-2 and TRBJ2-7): GAGVSQSPSNKVTEKGKDVELRCDPISGHTALYWYRQSLGQGLEFLIYFQGNSAPDKSGLPSDRFSAERTGGSVSTLTIQRTQQEDSAVYLCASSLQGAGKQYFGPGTRLTVT.

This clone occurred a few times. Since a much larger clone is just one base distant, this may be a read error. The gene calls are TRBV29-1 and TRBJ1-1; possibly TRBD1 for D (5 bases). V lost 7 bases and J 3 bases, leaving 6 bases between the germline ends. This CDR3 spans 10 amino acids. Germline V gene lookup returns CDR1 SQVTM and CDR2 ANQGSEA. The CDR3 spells CSARDTEAFF. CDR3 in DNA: TGCAGCGCCAGGGACACTGAAGCTTTCTTT.

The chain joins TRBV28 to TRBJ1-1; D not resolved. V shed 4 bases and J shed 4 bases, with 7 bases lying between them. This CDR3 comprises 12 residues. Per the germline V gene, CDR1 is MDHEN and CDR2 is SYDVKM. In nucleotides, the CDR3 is TGTGCCAGCAGTTGGACCCGCACTGAAGCTTTCTTT. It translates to CASSWTRTEAFF.